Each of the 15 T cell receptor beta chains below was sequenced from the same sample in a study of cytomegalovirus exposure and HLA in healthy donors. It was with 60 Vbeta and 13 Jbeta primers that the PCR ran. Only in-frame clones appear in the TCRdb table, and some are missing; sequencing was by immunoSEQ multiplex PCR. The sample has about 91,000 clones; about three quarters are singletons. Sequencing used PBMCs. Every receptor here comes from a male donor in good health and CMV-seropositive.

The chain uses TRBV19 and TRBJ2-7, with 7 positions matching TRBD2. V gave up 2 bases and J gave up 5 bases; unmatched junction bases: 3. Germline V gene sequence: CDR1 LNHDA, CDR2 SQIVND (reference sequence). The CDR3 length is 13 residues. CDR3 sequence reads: CASSISGGDEQYF. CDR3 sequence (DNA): TGTGCCAGTAGTATATCGGGGGGTGACGAGCAGTACTTC.

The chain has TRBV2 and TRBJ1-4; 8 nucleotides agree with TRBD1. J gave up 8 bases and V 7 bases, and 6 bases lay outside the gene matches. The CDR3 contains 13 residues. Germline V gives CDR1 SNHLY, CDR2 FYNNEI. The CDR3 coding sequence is TGTGCCAGCACTGGACAGGGAAGGGAAAAACTGTTTTTT. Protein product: CASTGQGREKLFF.

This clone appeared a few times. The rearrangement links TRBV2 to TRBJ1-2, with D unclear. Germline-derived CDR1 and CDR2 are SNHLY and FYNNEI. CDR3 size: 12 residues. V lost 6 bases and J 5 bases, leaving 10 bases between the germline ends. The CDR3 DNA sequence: TGTGCCAGCAGGTCTAGGAGATATGGCTACACCTTC. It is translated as CASRSRRYGYTF.

CDR3 DNA sequence: TGTGCCAGCAGCCAAGGCCGAGCGGGAAGTTACGAGCAGTACTTC. Its protein product is CASSQGRAGSYEQYF. The chain recombines TRBV14 with TRBJ2-7, with 7 bases that match TRBD2. Losses at the gene ends were 1 base for V and 4 bases for J; bases not matched to a gene: 7. The germline V gene encodes CDR1 SGHDN and CDR2 FVKESK. The CDR3 extends over 15 amino acids.

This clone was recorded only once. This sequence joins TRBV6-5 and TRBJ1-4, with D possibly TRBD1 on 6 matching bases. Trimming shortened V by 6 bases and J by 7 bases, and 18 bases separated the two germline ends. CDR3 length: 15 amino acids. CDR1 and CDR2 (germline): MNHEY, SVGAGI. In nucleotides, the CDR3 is TGTGCCAGCAGCTACGGACAGCGGGAGTTTGAAAAACTGTTTTTT. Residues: CASSYGQREFEKLFF.

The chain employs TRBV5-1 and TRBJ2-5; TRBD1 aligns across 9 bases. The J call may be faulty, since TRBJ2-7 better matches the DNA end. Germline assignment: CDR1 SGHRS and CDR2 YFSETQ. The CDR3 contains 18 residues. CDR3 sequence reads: CASSLETSGTGRVYEQYF. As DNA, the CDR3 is TGCGCCAGCAGCTTGGAGACCTCGGGGACAGGGAGAGTTTACGAGCAGTACTTC.

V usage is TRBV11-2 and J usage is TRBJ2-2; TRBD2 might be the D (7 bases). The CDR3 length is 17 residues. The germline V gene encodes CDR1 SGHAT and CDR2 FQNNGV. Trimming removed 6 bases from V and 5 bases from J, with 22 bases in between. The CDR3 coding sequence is TGTGCCAGCAGACCCCTAGGGGGGGGCCGGGGGACCGGGGAGCTGTTTTTT. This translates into CASRPLGGGRGTGELFF.

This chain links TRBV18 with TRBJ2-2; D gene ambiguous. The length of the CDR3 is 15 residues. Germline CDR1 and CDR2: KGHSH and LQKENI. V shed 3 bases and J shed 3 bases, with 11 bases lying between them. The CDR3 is CASSPRISDTGELFF. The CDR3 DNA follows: TGTGCCAGCTCACCCAGGATATCAGACACCGGGGAGCTGTTTTTT.

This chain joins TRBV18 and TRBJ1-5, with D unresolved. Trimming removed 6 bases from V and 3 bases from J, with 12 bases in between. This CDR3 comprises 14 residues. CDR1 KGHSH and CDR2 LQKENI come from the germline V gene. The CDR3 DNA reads TGTGCCAGCTCTCCTAGTATGGACAATCAGCCCCAGCATTTT. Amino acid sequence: CASSPSMDNQPQHF.

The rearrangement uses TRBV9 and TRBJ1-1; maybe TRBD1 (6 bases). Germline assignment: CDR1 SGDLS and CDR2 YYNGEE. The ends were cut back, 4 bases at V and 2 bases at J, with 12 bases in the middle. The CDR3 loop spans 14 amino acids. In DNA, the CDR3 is TGTGCCAGCAGCCTATGGACAGCTAACACTGAAGCTTTCTTT. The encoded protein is CASSLWTANTEAFF.

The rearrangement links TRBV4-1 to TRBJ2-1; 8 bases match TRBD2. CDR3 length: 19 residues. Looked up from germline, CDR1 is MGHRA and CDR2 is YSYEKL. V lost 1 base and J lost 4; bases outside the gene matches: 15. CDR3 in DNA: TGCGCCAGCAGCCAAGGAGGTAGGTTCCAGCGGGAGAATTACAATGAGCAGTTCTTC. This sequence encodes CASSQGGRFQRENYNEQFF.

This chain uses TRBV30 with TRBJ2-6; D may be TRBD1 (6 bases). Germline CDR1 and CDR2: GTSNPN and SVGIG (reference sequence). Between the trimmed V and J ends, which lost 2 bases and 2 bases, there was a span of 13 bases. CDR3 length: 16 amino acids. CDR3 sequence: CAWSRGGNTGANVLTF. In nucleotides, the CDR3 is TGTGCCTGGAGTCGAGGGGGTAATACTGGGGCCAACGTCCTGACTTTC.

The CDR3 DNA follows: TGTGCCACCAGCAGAGATAGATCAGGGTACAATGAGCAGTTCTTC. Amino acid sequence: CATSRDRSGYNEQFF. The V and J genes are TRBV15 and TRBJ2-1; the D gene is possibly TRBD1 (5 bases). Trimming removed 0 bases at V and 4 bases at J, with 10 bases between. Looked up from germline, CDR1 is LNHNV and CDR2 is YYDKDF (reference sequence). This CDR3 comprises 15 residues.

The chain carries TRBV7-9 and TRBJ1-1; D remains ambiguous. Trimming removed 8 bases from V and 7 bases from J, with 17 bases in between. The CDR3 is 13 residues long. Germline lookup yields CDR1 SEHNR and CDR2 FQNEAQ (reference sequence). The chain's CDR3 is CASLSPRGSEAFF. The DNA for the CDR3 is TGTGCCAGCCTCTCCCCGCGGGGTAGTGAAGCTTTCTTT.

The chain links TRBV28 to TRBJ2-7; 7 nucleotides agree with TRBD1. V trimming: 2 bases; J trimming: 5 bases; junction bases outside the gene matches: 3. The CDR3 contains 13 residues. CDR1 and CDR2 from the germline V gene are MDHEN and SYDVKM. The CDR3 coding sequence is TGTGCCAGCAGTTTACTGGACAGGAACGAGCAGTACTTC. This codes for CASSLLDRNEQYF.